This TCR beta chain was sequenced for a study of Ad26.COV2.S vaccination and SARS-CoV-2 variants. Indicated treatment: 19 received Ad26.COV2.S at low or high dose, single or two shots; about 5 received placebo; per-sample allocation not given. After the first vaccine or placebo injection, samples were drawn on day 63. Vaccine was an Ad26 vector expressing Wuhan-strain SARS-CoV-2 spike. Using immunoSEQ multiplex PCR, the repertoire was profiled, and TCRdb retains in-frame clones only, with some absent. In the table there are 350,000 to 500,000 clones, 75% to 95% of which are singletons. The CDR3 has 11 residues. Trimming removed 4 bases at V and 14 bases at J, with 9 bases between. Germline CDR1 and CDR2: MDHEN and SYDVKM.

V and J are TRBV28 and TRBJ1-6, with D unresolved. The source is a person aged 18-65 years who received the Ad26.COV2.S COVID-19 vaccine or a placebo. The sequencing here drew on peripheral blood, taken in a trial of Ad26.COV2.S vaccine versus placebo. CDR3 loop: CASSSPLTLHF. CDR3 sequence (DNA): TGTGCCAGCAGTTCTCCCTTGACCCTCCACTTT.